These T cell receptor beta chains were read from a single sample in a study of early T cells in non-severe SARS-CoV-2 infection. Each CDR3 protein is one row after TCRdb ran MiXCR on the 5' RACE reads. The table includes tens of thousands of distinct CDR3 sequences, about 10% detected once. Sequencing was performed on whole blood, taken at baseline. All receptors derive from an adult who was a healthcare worker with PCR-confirmed SARS-CoV-2 infection or an uninfected control (not recorded which). The CDR3 runs from the conserved cysteine through the conserved F or W. Some rows mark clone size as missing; the rest say once, few, many or name a class of expanded clone.

abundance | j_gene | v_gene | CDR3aa
- | TRBJ2-7 | TRBV7-2 | CASSHKRGYEQYF
- | TRBJ2-1 | TRBV11-2 | CASSLDRGSYNEQFF
- | TRBJ2-7 | TRBV4-2 | CASSQWLAGVEQYF
few | TRBJ1-1 | TRBV20-1 | CSANWESLNTEAFF
many | TRBJ1-6 | TRBV12-3/TRBV12-4 | CASSLGSSYNSPLHF
few | TRBJ2-6 | TRBV10-3 | CAISESDSGANVLTF
- | TRBJ2-1 | TRBV19 | CASSLTQSSYNEQFF
many | TRBJ1-6 | TRBV2 | CARGPETASPLHF
few | TRBJ2-3 | TRBV20-1 | CSARAPPGLVVDTQYF
- | TRBJ1-6 | TRBV4-1 | CASSREDTTGVSYNSPLHF
few | TRBJ2-7 | TRBV20-1 | CSALWTADEQYF
many | TRBJ2-5 | TRBV11-2 | CASSLSSSGIKKETQYF
- | TRBJ2-7 | TRBV3-1 | CASSRRDPRGGEQYF
- | TRBJ2-7 | TRBV18 | CASSPFGTEQYF
few | TRBJ1-1 | TRBV5-4 | CASSLGGTGEAFF
- | TRBJ1-6 | TRBV27 | CASSSIGLNSPLHF
- | TRBJ2-1 | TRBV5-4 | CASSPSGASDNEQFF
few | TRBJ2-7 | TRBV12-3/TRBV12-4 | CASSPDRGGQYF
many | TRBJ2-5 | TRBV2 | CASSTGTQYF
- | TRBJ1-1 | TRBV28 | CASSGSWTGRNTEAFF
many | TRBJ1-2 | TRBV28 | CASSWDRGNSGYTF
few | TRBJ2-5 | TRBV3-1 | CASIETGAGETQYF
many | TRBJ2-6 | TRBV19 | CASSISGAGANVLTF
- | TRBJ2-7 | TRBV5-1 | CASSGGAGGLNEQYF
few | TRBJ2-1 | TRBV5-1 | CASSFPFSSGPSYNEQFF
- | TRBJ2-1 | TRBV18 | CASSPPGTGGYNEQFF
- | TRBJ2-7 | TRBV10-2 | CASREGYEQYF
- | TRBJ2-7 | TRBV7-8 | CASSWGLLYEQYF
- | TRBJ2-5 | TRBV12-2 | CASRLGSQETQYF
many | TRBJ2-3 | TRBV24-1 | CATSDLAHTQYF
few | TRBJ2-3 | TRBV5-1 | CASSTTSTDTQYF
few | TRBJ2-5 | TRBV19 | CASSIGLAAGQETQYF
- | TRBJ2-5 | TRBV20-1 | CSAPQAGIQETQYF
- | TRBJ2-1 | TRBV7-9 | CASNLGLYNEQFF
- | TRBJ1-1 | TRBV7-8 | CASSNPARTGTTEAFF
few | TRBJ2-3 | TRBV29-1 | CSGTSGTGADTQYF
few | TRBJ2-1 | TRBV6-6 | CASSYGQGANEQFF
few | TRBJ2-3 | TRBV30 | CAWRRYTDTQYF
few | TRBJ2-1 | TRBV20-1 | CSESHGLEAYNEQFF
- | TRBJ1-6 | TRBV10-2 | CASSGIINSPLHF
- | TRBJ2-7 | TRBV5-8 | CASSFARVTSYEQYF
many | TRBJ2-3 | TRBV16 | CASSQSSVTDTQYF
many | TRBJ2-3 | TRBV7-9 | CASSLGGPTDTQYF
few | TRBJ2-7 | TRBV28 | CASSFGGSGQYF
- | TRBJ2-2 | TRBV28 | CASSMDTGELFF
many | TRBJ1-6 | TRBV27 | CASSQLGNNSPLHF
- | TRBJ2-1 | TRBV9 | CASSGASGPYNEQFF
- | TRBJ1-1 | TRBV7-6 | CASSPSPGAGRGRNTEAFF
- | TRBJ2-7 | TRBV7-2 | CASSLGSIAGGSYEQYF
- | TRBJ2-1 | TRBV5-4 | CATISQGNYNEQFF
- | TRBJ1-1 | TRBV3-1 | CASSQVRGEAFF